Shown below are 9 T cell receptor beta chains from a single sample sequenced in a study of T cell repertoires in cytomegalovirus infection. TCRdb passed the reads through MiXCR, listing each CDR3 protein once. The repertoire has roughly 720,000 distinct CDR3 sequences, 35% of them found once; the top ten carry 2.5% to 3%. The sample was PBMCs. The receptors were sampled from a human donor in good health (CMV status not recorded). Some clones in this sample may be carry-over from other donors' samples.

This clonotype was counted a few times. The DNA for the CDR3 is TGTGCCAGCAGTCCCTGGACAGAAGAGACCCAGTACTTC. Amino acids: CASSPWTEETQYF. This chain links TRBV27 with TRBJ2-5; D possibly corresponds to TRBD1 (6 bases). Germline CDR1 and CDR2: MNHEY and SMNVEV (reference sequence). V was trimmed by 5 bases and J by 3 bases, leaving 10 bases between them. The CDR3 has 13 residues.

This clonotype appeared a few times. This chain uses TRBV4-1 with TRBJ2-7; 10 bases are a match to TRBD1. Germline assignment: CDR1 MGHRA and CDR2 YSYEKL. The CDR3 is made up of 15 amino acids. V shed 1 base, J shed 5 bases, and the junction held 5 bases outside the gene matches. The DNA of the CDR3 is TGCGCCAGCAGCCAAGGGTGGACAGGGGGGGACGAGCAGTACTTC. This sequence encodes CASSQGWTGGDEQYF.

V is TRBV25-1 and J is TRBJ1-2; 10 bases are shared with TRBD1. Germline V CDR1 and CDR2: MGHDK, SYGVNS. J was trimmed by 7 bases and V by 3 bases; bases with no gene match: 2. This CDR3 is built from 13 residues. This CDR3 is CASSEGQGLGYTF. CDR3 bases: TGTGCCAGCAGTGAGGGACAGGGGCTTGGCTACACCTTC.

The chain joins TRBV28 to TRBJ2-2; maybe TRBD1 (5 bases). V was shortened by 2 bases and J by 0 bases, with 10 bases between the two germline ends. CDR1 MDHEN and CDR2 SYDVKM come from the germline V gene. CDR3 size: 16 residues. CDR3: CASSLVPGPNTGELFF. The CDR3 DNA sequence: TGTGCCAGCAGTTTAGTGCCAGGGCCGAACACCGGGGAGCTGTTTTTT.

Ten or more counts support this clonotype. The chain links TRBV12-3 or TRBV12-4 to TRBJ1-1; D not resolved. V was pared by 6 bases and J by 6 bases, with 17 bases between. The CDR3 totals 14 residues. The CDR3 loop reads CASRAHEVQAEAFF. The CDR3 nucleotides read TGTGCCAGCAGGGCCCATGAGGTACAAGCTGAAGCTTTCTTT.

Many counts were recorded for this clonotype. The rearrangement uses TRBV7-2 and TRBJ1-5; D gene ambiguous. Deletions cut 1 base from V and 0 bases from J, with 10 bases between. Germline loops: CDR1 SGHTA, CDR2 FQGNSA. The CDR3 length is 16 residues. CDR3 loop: CASSLVAEGSNQPQHF. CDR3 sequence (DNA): TGTGCCAGCAGCTTAGTGGCCGAAGGTAGCAATCAGCCCCAGCATTTT.

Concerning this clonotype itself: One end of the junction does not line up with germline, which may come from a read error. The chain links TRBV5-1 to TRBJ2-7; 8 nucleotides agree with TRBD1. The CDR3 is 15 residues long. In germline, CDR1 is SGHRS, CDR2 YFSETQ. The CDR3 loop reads CSSSLTGALGGEQYF. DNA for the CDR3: TGTTCCAGCAGCTTGACAGGGGCCCTCGGGGGAGAGCAGTACTTC.

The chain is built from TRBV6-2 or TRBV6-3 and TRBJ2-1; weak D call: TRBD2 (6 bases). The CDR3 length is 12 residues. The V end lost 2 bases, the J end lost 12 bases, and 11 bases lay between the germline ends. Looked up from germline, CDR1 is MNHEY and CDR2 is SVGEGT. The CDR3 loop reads CASSYVEGRQFF. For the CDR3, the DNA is TGTGCCAGCAGTTACGTGGAGGGGCGGCAGTTCTTC.

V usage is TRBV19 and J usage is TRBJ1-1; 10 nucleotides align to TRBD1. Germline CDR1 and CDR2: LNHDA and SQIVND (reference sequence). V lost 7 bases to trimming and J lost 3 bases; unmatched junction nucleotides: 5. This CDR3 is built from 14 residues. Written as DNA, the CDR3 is TGTGCCAGTACCCGGACAGGGGGGGACACTGAAGCTTTCTTT. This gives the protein CASTRTGGDTEAFF.